This is a list of T cell receptor beta chains from one sample in a study of blood T cell repertoires in COVID-19. Libraries were prepared by immunoSEQ multiplex PCR; TCRdb keeps only in-frame clonotypes and omits some of them. Of under 550,000 clones listed, roughly 90% are singletons. Sequenced material: peripheral blood. The receptors shown here come from a man younger than 30 with COVID-19, enrolled during active disease. The conserved cysteine and the conserved F or W are not part of the CDR3 here. Clone size is not always given. Where it is, it says once, few, many or a class for expanded clones.

v_call clone_size cdr3_aa
TRBV24-1 once ATSDLASEQY
TRBV11-2 . ASSPGLASYNEQF
TRBV19 . ASSMQGGSYEQY
TRBV6-5 once ASREYRGHGETQY
TRBV7-9 . ASSFDTGQAF
TRBV5-1 . ASSVSGVQETQY
TRBV12-5 . AEYSAGRHSYEQY
TRBV10-2 . ASWTGTSSGANVLT
TRBV7-8 once ASSTLFGSSYEQY
TRBV6-5 . ASRRTGDSYEQY
TRBV9 . ASSVGAGPYTGELF
TRBV11-3 . ASSSGGGEQY
TRBV2 . ASSQLAGGPGEQY
TRBV7-3 . ASSLSTAGGFYGYT
TRBV7-9 . ASSFAGLAGPGDEQF
TRBV2 . ASSPRTTYNEQF
TRBV7-3 once ASSLNPGGPVAYNEQF
TRBV24-1 . ATSEAGGGQETQY
TRBV10-2 . ASSGPGTGVYEQY
TRBV6-4 . ANSGTSEQF
TRBV27 . ASSLYPGSTDTQY
TRBV13 once ASSPRQQPFLDTQY
TRBV4-1 . ASSQDLAGDYEQY
TRBV19 . ASRLTSSSYEQY
TRBV2 few ASSEQGDYGYT